This TCR beta chain came from a study of identifying expanded T cells in peripheral blood. Study findings and constraints: Clone count variance between approximately two-week samples rose with total template count. Over approximately two and four weeks, about 15 and 19 clones changed, versus roughly 1.2 between replicates.

This clone was seen a single time. Its antigen is unidentified. Profiled with immunoSEQ multiplex PCR; TCRdb holds only in-frame clones, not every one. The sample carries 120,000 or so clones, 75% to 90% recorded once. The sequenced sample was blood. The sequence was obtained from a person aged 18 to 70 in good health.

The CDR3 loop reads CASSVSGTIFYGYTF. CDR3 nucleotide sequence: TGTGCCAGCAGCGTCTCCGGGACTATCTTTTATGGCTACACCTTC. This rearrangement joins TRBV9 to TRBJ1-2, with a tentative D call TRBD1 (5 bases). The ends were cut back, 2 bases at V and 5 bases at J, with 16 bases in the middle. The CDR3 covers 15 residues. Germline CDR1 reads SGDLS; CDR2 reads YYNGEE.